The 28 T cell receptor beta chains reported below all come from one sample, sequenced in a study of cytomegalovirus exposure and HLA in healthy donors. The PCR used 60 Vbeta and 13 Jbeta primers. Sequenced by immunoSEQ multiplex PCR; TCRdb stores in-frame clones only, minus some. In all, the sample yields 100,000 to 150,000 clones. Input material: PBMCs. The source of these receptors is a man between 18 and 35 years old in good health and CMV-seronegative.

V gene TRBV6-5 combines with J gene TRBJ2-7, with 9 bases identical to TRBD1. Germline trimming cut 3 bases from V and 2 bases from J; bases unmatched to any gene: 8. In germline, CDR1 is MNHEY, CDR2 SVGAGI. The CDR3 sequence is 16 residues long. CDR3 sequence reads: CASSYYRGPGAYEQYF. CDR3 DNA sequence: TGTGCCAGCAGTTATTACAGGGGGCCCGGGGCCTACGAGCAGTACTTC.

The rearrangement links TRBV7-3 to TRBJ2-5, with D possibly TRBD2 on 6 matching bases. The length of the CDR3 is 14 residues. The V gene's germline CDR1 is SGHTA and CDR2 FQGTGA. Trimming removed 5 bases at V and 5 bases at J, with 15 bases between. The CDR3 nucleotides are TGTGCCAGCAGCCCTGGGACTCCGGGGGAGACCCAGTACTTC. Amino acid sequence: CASSPGTPGETQYF.

This chain uses TRBV20-1 with TRBJ2-5; no reliable D call. Between the trimmed V and J ends, which lost 5 bases and 11 bases, there was a span of 12 bases. In germline, CDR1 is DFQATT, CDR2 SNEGSKA (reference sequence). The length of the CDR3 is 10 residues. The CDR3 nucleotides are TGCAGTGCTCCAACCCCTCAGCAGTACTTC. Its translation: CSAPTPQQYF.

The chain employs TRBV28 and TRBJ1-1, with 11 nucleotides matching TRBD1. This CDR3 comprises 15 residues. Germline CDR1 MDHEN, CDR2 SYDVKM. The V gene end was trimmed by 5 bases and the J gene end by 1 base; junction bases not matched to a gene: 3. CDR3 bases: TGTGCCAGCAGTCAGGACAGGGGGCGGAACACTGAAGCTTTCTTT. Its protein product is CASSQDRGRNTEAFF.

V is TRBV9 and J is TRBJ2-7, with D possibly being TRBD1 (5 bases). The CDR3 is 13 amino acids. Trimming took off 4 bases at V and 4 bases at J, with 12 bases between the two ends. CDR1 and CDR2 from the germline V gene are SGDLS and YYNGEE. This chain's CDR3 is CASSPDRPYEQYF. The CDR3 coding sequence is TGTGCCAGCAGCCCCGACAGACCTTACGAGCAGTACTTC.

The chain joins TRBV27 to TRBJ2-1, with 7 positions matching TRBD1. This CDR3 has 17 residues. The germline V gene encodes CDR1 MNHEY and CDR2 SMNVEV (reference sequence). V lost 5 bases to trimming and J lost 0 bases; unmatched junction nucleotides: 10. The CDR3 coding sequence is TGTGCCAGCAGTCCCATTCAAGGGGGCCCCTCCTACAATGAGCAGTTCTTC. Translated: CASSPIQGGPSYNEQFF.

The DNA of the CDR3 is TGTGCCAGCAGCTCAAAACTGGGACTAGCGGGAGTAGTAGAGACCCAGTACTTC. This codes for CASSSKLGLAGVVETQYF. The rearrangement joins TRBV5-5 to TRBJ2-5; 14 bases are shared with TRBD2. The CDR3 contains 18 residues. CDR1 and CDR2 from the germline V gene are SGHKS and YYEKEE (reference sequence). Trimming cost V 3 bases and J 4 bases; bases outside gene matches: 11.

The chain employs TRBV18 and TRBJ2-1; D may be TRBD2 (5 bases). Trimming shortened V by 5 bases and J by 10 bases, and 15 bases separated the two germline ends. This CDR3 is built from 13 residues. Germline loops: CDR1 KGHSH, CDR2 LQKENI. The CDR3 DNA follows: TGTGCCAGCTCAGCCTCCAGAGGGCTGGAGCAGTTCTTC. It translates to CASSASRGLEQFF.

The chain carries TRBV5-5 and TRBJ2-7; D possibly corresponds to TRBD2 (6 bases). Germline CDR1 SGHKS, CDR2 YYEKEE (reference sequence). The V end lost 0 bases, the J end lost 4 bases, and 17 bases lay between the germline ends. There are 16 residues in the CDR3. Here the CDR3 reads CASSLVSQGGTYEQYF. The CDR3, as DNA: TGTGCCAGCAGCTTGGTGTCCCAGGGAGGTACGTACGAGCAGTACTTC.

The CDR3 loop is CASRLGETQYF. CDR3 DNA sequence: TGTGCCAGTCGACTAGGGGAGACCCAGTACTTC. V is TRBV6-1 and J is TRBJ2-5; D perhaps matches TRBD2 (6 bases). The CDR3 has 11 amino acids. Germline V gene lookup returns CDR1 MNHNS and CDR2 SASEGT. V dropped 9 bases and J dropped 5 bases, with 10 bases sitting between them.

The gene calls are TRBV7-9 and TRBJ2-5, with D unresolved. TRBJ2-7 matches the DNA end more closely, so the J call is doubtful. CDR3 length: 12 amino acids. Per germline, CDR1 SEHNR and CDR2 FQNEAQ (reference sequence). The CDR3 DNA reads as TGTGCCAGCAGCTTACGACTCCACGAGCAGTACTTC. Protein sequence: CASSLRLHEQYF.

The rearrangement uses TRBV5-1 and TRBJ1-4; the match to TRBD1 covers 9 bases. V was clipped by 5 bases and J by 7 bases; unmatched bases: 6. Germline loops: CDR1 SGHRS, CDR2 YFSETQ. The CDR3 runs 14 residues. The CDR3 here is CASSIQGAGEKLFF. The CDR3 DNA is TGCGCCAGCAGTATACAGGGGGCTGGTGAAAAACTGTTTTTT.

The chain combines TRBV5-1 with TRBJ1-1; TRBD1 might be the D (6 bases). Germline values: CDR1 SGHRS, CDR2 YFSETQ. Trimming stripped 4 bases from V and 0 bases from J, with 10 bases between. The CDR3 spans 14 residues. The CDR3 sequence: CASSQQGLNTEAFF. CDR3 in DNA: TGCGCCAGCAGCCAACAGGGCCTGAACACTGAAGCTTTCTTT.

The V call is TRBV5-1, the J call TRBJ1-2; no firm D call. Germline V gives CDR1 SGHRS, CDR2 YFSETQ. The CDR3 length is 14 residues. Trimming took 0 bases from V and 7 from J, leaving 13 bases between them. The chain's CDR3 is CASSLDPNEAGYTF. The CDR3, as DNA: TGCGCCAGCAGCTTGGACCCAAACGAGGCTGGCTACACCTTC.

The chain combines TRBV28 with TRBJ2-7, with 14 bases aligning to TRBD2. CDR1 MDHEN and CDR2 SYDVKM come from the germline V gene. The ends lost 5 bases at V and 2 bases at J; junction bases unmatched: 8. This CDR3 is 17 amino acids long. CDR3 loop: CASSPGTSGRWTYEQYF. As DNA, the CDR3 is TGTGCCAGCAGTCCCGGGACTAGCGGGAGATGGACCTACGAGCAGTACTTC.

V and J are TRBV5-1 and TRBJ1-2; D remains ambiguous. Germline V gene lookup returns CDR1 SGHRS and CDR2 YFSETQ. The CDR3 totals 17 residues. V was clipped by 2 bases and J by 2 bases, with 19 bases between them. In DNA form, the CDR3 reads TGCGCCAGCAGCTTTTTTGATCAGACCCAACTAAACTATGGCTACACCTTC. It yields the protein CASSFFDQTQLNYGYTF.

The rearrangement links TRBV6-6 to TRBJ2-5, with 13 nucleotides matching TRBD2. This CDR3 has 15 residues. V was clipped by 5 bases and J by 4 bases; unmatched bases: 4. Germline V CDR1 and CDR2: MNHNY, SVGAGI (reference sequence). In DNA, the CDR3 is TGTGCCAGCAGTCAAGGACTAGCGGGAGCAGAGACCCAGTACTTC. It codes for CASSQGLAGAETQYF.

This chain links TRBV9 with TRBJ2-3, with 7 bases lining up with TRBD2. CDR3 length: 14 amino acids. Germline CDR1 is SGDLS and CDR2 is YYNGEE. Germline trimming cut 3 bases from V and 4 bases from J; bases unmatched to any gene: 5. CDR3 residues: CASSEVGRPDTQYF. The CDR3 nucleotides are TGTGCCAGCAGCGAGGTCGGGAGGCCAGATACGCAGTATTTT.

The V call is TRBV30, the J call TRBJ2-7, with D maybe TRBD2 (5 bases). V was pared by 0 bases and J by 5 bases, with 8 bases between. This CDR3 is 12 amino acids long. CDR1 is GTSNPN, CDR2 SVGIG, per germline (reference sequence). Here the CDR3 DNA reads TGTGCCTGGAGTGTACTAGGGAACGAGCAGTACTTC. Translated: CAWSVLGNEQYF.

This chain links TRBV6-1 with TRBJ1-4; D remains ambiguous. The germline V and J ends were trimmed by 6 bases and 6 bases, with 11 bases remaining between them. The germline gives CDR1 MNHNS, CDR2 SASEGT. This CDR3 contains 13 residues. In nucleotides, the CDR3 is TGTGCCAGCAGGCCCGACGGGGATGAAAAACTGTTTTTT. Residues: CASRPDGDEKLFF.

The rearrangement links TRBV5-6 to TRBJ2-3, with D possibly TRBD2 on 5 matching bases. The CDR3 has 15 amino acids. The germline V and J ends were trimmed by 5 bases and 8 bases, with 21 bases remaining between them. Per the germline V gene, CDR1 is SGHDT and CDR2 is YYEEEE. The CDR3 reads CASSLPLAPPGTQYF. The CDR3 DNA follows: TGTGCCAGCAGTCTTCCCCTAGCTCCGCCGGGTACGCAGTATTTT.

V gene TRBV6-1 combines with J gene TRBJ1-1, with no clear D. Germline values: CDR1 MNHNS, CDR2 SASEGT. The CDR3 has 13 amino acids. With 0 bases removed from V and 5 bases from J, the gap between germline ends came to 7 bases. The CDR3 sequence is CASSEAPGTEAFF. As DNA, the CDR3 is TGTGCCAGCAGTGAAGCGCCCGGGACTGAAGCTTTCTTT.

The rearrangement uses TRBV9 and TRBJ2-1; TRBD2 aligns across 13 bases. Germline V gene data show CDR1 as SGDLS and CDR2 as YYNGEE. CDR3 length: 19 residues. The V gene end was trimmed by 1 base and the J gene end by 0 bases; junction bases not matched to a gene: 7. The CDR3 DNA follows: TGTGCCAGCAGCGTATGGACTAGCGGGGGCGTGAGCTCCTACAATGAGCAGTTCTTC. It yields the protein CASSVWTSGGVSSYNEQFF.

V is TRBV19 and J is TRBJ2-7, with 7 bases identical to TRBD1. The CDR3 extends over 15 amino acids. Germline V lookup: CDR1 LNHDA, CDR2 SQIVND (reference sequence). With 5 bases clipped from V and 2 bases from J, the junction kept 9 bases outside the gene matches. DNA for the CDR3: TGTGCCAGTAGTGCAGGACAGGCCAGGACCTACGAGCAGTACTTC. It codes for CASSAGQARTYEQYF.

The rearrangement joins TRBV6-1 to TRBJ1-2; no definite D call. Germline-derived CDR1 and CDR2 are MNHNS and SASEGT. The CDR3 loop spans 15 amino acids. Trimming removed 0 bases at V and 2 bases at J, with 10 bases between. CDR3 amino acids: CASSEAWRPNYGYTF. Written as DNA, the CDR3 is TGTGCCAGCAGTGAAGCGTGGAGGCCCAACTATGGCTACACCTTC.

The V and J genes are TRBV11-2 and TRBJ2-1; 11 nucleotides match TRBD2. CDR1 and CDR2 from the germline V gene are SGHAT and FQNNGV. The CDR3 loop spans 17 amino acids. The ends lost 1 base at V and 2 bases at J; junction bases unmatched: 4. The CDR3 region has the DNA TGTGCCAGCAGCTTAGGTAGTAGCGGGAGGGCCTACAATGAGCAGTTCTTC. Translation: CASSLGSSGRAYNEQFF.

This chain's CDR3 is CASSAPDRTFGNTIYF. CDR3 DNA sequence: TGTGCCAGCAGCGCACCGGACAGGACCTTCGGAAACACCATATATTTT. The J gene is TRBJ1-3, the V gene TRBV9; 7 nucleotides align to TRBD1. V trimming: 3 bases; J trimming: 4 bases; junction bases outside the gene matches: 10. This CDR3 is built from 16 residues. Germline values: CDR1 SGDLS, CDR2 YYNGEE. The complete variable domain, with remaining parts taken from reference TRBV9 and TRBJ1-3, reads DSGVTQTPKHLITATGQRVTLRCSPRSGDLSVYWYQQSLDQGLQFLIQYYNGEERAKGNILERFSAQQFPDLHSELNLSSLELGDSALYFCASSAPDRTFGNTIYFGEGSWLTVV.

The genes are TRBV28 and TRBJ1-6; D gene ambiguous. CDR3 size: 15 residues. From germline, CDR1 is MDHEN and CDR2 SYDVKM. Trimming stripped 4 bases from V and 0 bases from J, with 7 bases between. The CDR3 DNA sequence: TGTGCCAGCAGTTCGGTAGTCTCCTATAATTCACCCCTCCACTTT. This translates into CASSSVVSYNSPLHF.